Listed below are T cell receptor beta chains from one sample, sequenced in a study of OX40 agonist ivuxolimab in advanced cancers. Sequenced by immunoSEQ multiplex PCR; TCRdb stores in-frame clones only, minus some. This sample has over 55,000 clones, with 75% to 85% found just once. The source material was CD4+ or CD8+ T cells sorted from blood, sampled in a trial of the OX40 agonist ivuxolimab. These receptors were taken from an adult with an advanced solid tumor such as melanoma, head and neck, liver or kidney cancer. CDR3s include the opening cysteine and the closing phenylalanine or tryptophan. The D gene is left open where the match is weak. Clone size is given for some rows only: seen once, a few or many times, or a class if the clone is expanded.

once	TRBJ2-7	TRBV30	.	TGTGCCTGGAAACAGGTCCCGTATTTGGGGGAGCAGTACTTC	CAWKQVPYLGEQYF
once	TRBJ2-1	TRBV10-1	.	TGCGCCAGCAGTGAGTCGGGGGGCCCTAGTGAGCAGTTCTTC	CASSESGGPSEQFF
once	TRBJ2-5	TRBV2	TRBD2	TGTGCCAGCAACCAGCCGGGACTAGGGATCAAAGAGACCCAGTACTTC	CASNQPGLGIKETQYF
few	TRBJ1-2	TRBV12-2	.	TGTGCAAGTCGTCTCGGCAGGGGTAACTATGGCTACACCTTC	CASRLGRGNYGYTF
.	TRBJ2-7	TRBV11-2	.	TGTGCCAGCAGCCACGCCCGGACATCTAGGAAGGATAGCTACGAGCAGTACTTC	CASSHARTSRKDSYEQYF
.	TRBJ1-1	TRBV14	.	TGTGCCAGCAGCCAAGTCCAGGTCATGAACACTGAAGCTTTCTTT	CASSQVQVMNTEAFF
.	TRBJ1-2	TRBV11-2	TRBD1	TGTGCCAGCAGCTTAGAACAACCCGGTCTCTGGACAGGGAGATATTATGGCTACACCTTC	CASSLEQPGLWTGRYYGYTF
.	TRBJ1-1	TRBV7-2	.	TGTGCCAGCAGCCCCTCGCGGACGAACACTGAAGCTTTCTTT	CASSPSRTNTEAFF
.	TRBJ2-1	TRBV7-2	.	TGTGCCAGCAGCTTAGTGGTCAGCTCCTACAATGAGCAGTTCTTC	CASSLVVSSYNEQFF
few	TRBJ1-6	TRBV7-8	TRBD1	TGTGCCAGCAGCTTGGGACAGGGTTCACCCCTCCACTTT	CASSLGQGSPLHF
.	TRBJ1-5	TRBV28	.	TGTGCCGGGCAGGGGAGTGGAGGCAATCAGCCCCAGCATTTT	CAGQGSGGNQPQHF
.	TRBJ2-1	TRBV20-1	.	TGCAGTGCTAGAGTGCGAAATGAGCAGTTCTTC	CSARVRNEQFF
.	TRBJ2-7	TRBV6-5	.	TGTGCCACCGAGTCCTGGGAGGAGCAGTACTTC	CATESWEEQYF
.	TRBJ1-6	TRBV7-9	.	TGTGCCAGCAGCGATACAGCCGATTCACCCCTCCACTTT	CASSDTADSPLHF
once	TRBJ2-5	TRBV27	.	TGTGCCAGCAGCCCGGACTGGCAAGAGACCCAGTACTTC	CASSPDWQETQYF
.	TRBJ2-2	TRBV9	TRBD2	TGTGCCAGCAGCGTAGGTGCGGGGGGCCTAACCGGGGAGCTGTTTTTT	CASSVGAGGLTGELFF
.	TRBJ2-7	TRBV15	TRBD1	TGTGCCACCAGCAGTACACCGACAGGGTCCTACGAGCAGTACTTC	CATSSTPTGSYEQYF
.	TRBJ1-5	TRBV5-1	TRBD1	TGCGCCAGCAGCTTGGACGGGACAGGGAACAATCAGCCCCAGCATTTT	CASSLDGTGNNQPQHF
.	TRBJ2-5	TRBV7-2	TRBD2	TGTGCCAGCAGCTTAGGGGATGGACTAGCGGTTACTCAAGAGACCCAGTACTTC	CASSLGDGLAVTQETQYF
.	TRBJ1-1	TRBV28	.	TGTGCCAGCAGTTTGGGGGGCAAAGCTTTCTTT	CASSLGGKAFF
.	TRBJ1-1	TRBV5-1	.	TGCGCCAGCAGCCCCGCCGGGGCGCCCACTGAAGCTTTCTTT	CASSPAGAPTEAFF
.	TRBJ2-3	TRBV10-3	.	TGTGCCATCAGTGAGGGCGGAGATACGCAGTATTTT	CAISEGGDTQYF